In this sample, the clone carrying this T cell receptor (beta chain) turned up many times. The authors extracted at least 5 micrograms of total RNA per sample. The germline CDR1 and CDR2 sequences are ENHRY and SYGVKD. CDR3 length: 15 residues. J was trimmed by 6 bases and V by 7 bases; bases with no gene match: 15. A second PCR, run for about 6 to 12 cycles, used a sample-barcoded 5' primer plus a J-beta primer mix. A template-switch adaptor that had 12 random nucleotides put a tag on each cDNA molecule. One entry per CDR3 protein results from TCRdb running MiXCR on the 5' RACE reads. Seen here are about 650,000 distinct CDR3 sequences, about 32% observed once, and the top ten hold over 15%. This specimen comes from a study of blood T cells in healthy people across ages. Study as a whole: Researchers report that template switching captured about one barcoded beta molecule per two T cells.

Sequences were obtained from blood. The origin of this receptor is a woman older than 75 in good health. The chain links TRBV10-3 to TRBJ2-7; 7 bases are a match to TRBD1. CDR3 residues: CAITPGQPITGEQYF. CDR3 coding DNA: TGTGCCATCACCCCGGGACAGCCTATTACGGGCGAGCAGTACTTC.